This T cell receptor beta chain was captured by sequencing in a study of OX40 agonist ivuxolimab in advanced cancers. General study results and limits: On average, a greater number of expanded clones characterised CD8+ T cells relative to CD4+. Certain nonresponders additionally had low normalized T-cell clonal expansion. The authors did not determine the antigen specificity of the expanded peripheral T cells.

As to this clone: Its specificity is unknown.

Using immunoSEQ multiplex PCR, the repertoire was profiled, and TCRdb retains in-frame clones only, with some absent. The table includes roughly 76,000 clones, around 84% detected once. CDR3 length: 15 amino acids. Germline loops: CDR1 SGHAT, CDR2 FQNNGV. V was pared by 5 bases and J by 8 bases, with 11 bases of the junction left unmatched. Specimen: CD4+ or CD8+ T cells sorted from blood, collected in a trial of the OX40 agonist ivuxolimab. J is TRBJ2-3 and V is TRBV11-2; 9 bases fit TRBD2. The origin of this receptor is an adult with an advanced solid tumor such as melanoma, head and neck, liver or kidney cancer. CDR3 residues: CASSPGLARTPTQYF. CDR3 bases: TGTGCCAGCAGCCCTGGACTAGCGAGGACTCCTACGCAGTATTTT.